Given below is one TCR beta chain in context. It has no known antigen specificity. Base qualities were left out, and no much larger clone turns up one base away. Other DNA sequences in the same sample also yield this CDR3. This entry is derived from a study of shared clonotypes between healthy human individuals (dated by TCRdb to 2018 to 2020). About the investigation overall: A few men and a couple of women, aged 18 to 49 years, made up the cohort. Per donor, three plates each were used for CD4 naive and CD4 memory, two for CD8 naive, and one for CD8 memory. To estimate repertoire size and how much clonotype sharing occurs between individuals, the study deeply sequenced the blood TCR repertoires of 4 to 6 healthy adults. To increase sequencing depth and limit assay-specific biases, different laboratories used diverse techniques to prepare libraries and sequence TCR repertoires. Each donor's leukapheresis produced roughly between about 0.8 and 8.9 billion PBMCs.

Using the deep immunoSEQ assay, multiplex PCR amplified TCR CDR3 regions from genomic DNA. Extracted genomic DNA from each cell subset was distributed evenly across all wells of several immunoSEQ 96-well plates, and each plate was treated as a replicate. For sorted subsets, approximately 0.2 ug of genomic DNA, equivalent to 30,000 or so T cell genomes, went into each replicate PCR. Purified libraries were quantified with a Qubit 3.0 fluorometer, sized on a Bioanalyzer 2100, and re-quantified with the KAPA Library Quantification kit. Each immunoSEQ 96-well plate was sequenced on its own single-read 150-cycle Illumina NextSeq 550 flow cell. As for how the authors treated the data: Because the immunoSEQ output held only junctional sequences and lacked quality scores, the filtering could not match the filtering applied to full-length reads. To assign V/J genes and CDR3, sequences were annotated against IMGT germline references using PyIR, a Python wrapper for IgBLAST v1.9. Reads were filtered out if the reads had weak V/J assignments (E-value above 1e-6), no CDR3, stop codons, out-of-frame junctions, or ambiguous translated residues. V3J clonotypes were defined by identical inferred V gene, J gene, and CDR3 amino acid sequence. Percentage overlap between repertoires was computed as shared unique clonotypes divided by the size of the smaller repertoire. RTK rarefaction, the Chao1 estimator, and Recon v2.1 estimates of unobserved clonotypes were used to assess repertoire richness. For all TCRbeta clonotypes obtained by the gDNA method from a handful of donors, generation probabilities were computed with OLGA. TCRdb retrieved this table from immuneACCESS and kept in-frame rearrangements only. Not all clones are present; in checked studies, unresolved V genes account for under half, and no reason is known for the remainder. That table furnishes V, J and clone size, whereas the DNA furnished D and trimming. The sample records over 2,000,000 clones, just under 95% of which are singletons. The ten largest clones take up around 1.7% of the sample.

CD8 naive samples were CD45RO-negative cells positively selected for CCR7, giving a CD45RA+CCR7+ population that excluded TemRA cells. Healthy HIV-negative adults with no recently reported acute infections or vaccinations were included as donors. All donors were Caucasian adults living in Nashville, Tennessee, USA. After blood collection by leukapheresis, PBMCs were isolated using Ficoll-Histopaque density gradient centrifugation and then cryopreserved in the vapor phase of liquid nitrogen. Analytical flow cytometry was used to check the purity and quantity of each magnetically sorted T cell population. Genomic DNA was isolated from every sorted fraction and measured by UV absorbance on a Nanodrop 2000c. Points the paper makes about the study in general: Clonotypes shared by all four sorted-subset donors showed higher generation probabilities than non-shared clonotypes. About 5% of naive CD4, 3.5% of naive CD8, about 2.5% of memory CD4, and over 0.35% of memory CD8 clonotypes were shared across several donors. Pairwise subsampling indicated that sequencing depth was expected to affect the degree of clonotype sharing among donors. The small number of donors limited the genetic and exposure-history diversity represented. Only blood was sampled, and tissue TCR repertoires likely differ from those in blood. Naive subsets generally had larger estimated clonotype richness than memory subsets. Incomplete sequencing was indicated by rarefaction of sorted-subset datasets, despite the large sequencing depth.

The trim is 7 bases for V and 4 bases for J, with a gap of 10 bases between the germline ends. From the cysteine up to the phenylalanine, the CDR3 has a length of 11 residues. The DNA shown is the 33-base CDR3, in frame from base 1. From the germline V gene, CDR1 is SQVTM and CDR2 is ANQGSEA. This sequence was found in a man younger than 35 in good health. Some clones in this sample may be carry-over from other donors' samples. The chain is encoded by TRBV29-1 joined to TRBJ1-2, and perhaps TRBD1 as D gene, on 6 matching bases. The material sequenced was naive CD8+ T cells from PBMCs. According to the study, the label for this sample's cell subset or site signals: CD45RA+CCR7+. The encoded CDR3 is CSARGSYGYTF. At the DNA level, the sequence is TGCAGCGCCAGGGGTAGCTATGGCTACACCTTC.